One and the same sample provided the 24 T cell receptor beta chains below, sequenced in a study of CD8 T cells in Susac syndrome. RNA, at roughly 0.45 to 1 ug, was reverse transcribed with random hexamers. TCRdb re-analysed the immunoSEQ multiplex PCR reads in MiXCR, keeping a single row per CDR3 protein. The repertoire consists of a few hundred thousand distinct CDR3 sequences, with approximately 92% occurring once and the leading ten covering around 0.07%. Sequencing was carried out using CD4+ T cells from PBMCs. Receptors were obtained from a human donor with multiple sclerosis.

V gene TRBV6-6 combines with J gene TRBJ2-5; D unclear. The germline CDR1 and CDR2 sequences are MNHNY and SVGAGI (reference sequence). This CDR3 has 13 amino acids. V was trimmed by 4 bases and J by 4 bases, leaving 10 bases between them. This CDR3 is CASSSVRTETQYF. The CDR3 DNA is TGTGCCAGCAGTTCGGTCCGGACAGAGACCCAGTACTTC.

This clonotype was detected only once. This rearrangement joins TRBV3-1 to TRBJ1-2; D is ambiguous. Germline V gives CDR1 LGHDT, CDR2 YNNKEL (reference sequence). The CDR3 is 16 amino acids. Trimming stripped 0 bases from V and 6 bases from J, with 17 bases between. The CDR3 DNA follows: TGTGCCAGCAGCCAAGATCCCTCAAGGCCAGGAGATGGCTACACCTTC. The encoded protein is CASSQDPSRPGDGYTF.

The rearrangement links TRBV9 to TRBJ2-3; TRBD2 agrees at 13 bases. This CDR3 is built from 17 residues. The V segment lost 3 bases and the J segment 2 bases; nucleotides outside the gene matches: 6. In germline, CDR1 is SGDLS, CDR2 YYNGEE. For the CDR3, the DNA is TGTGCCAGCAGCGCAAAACTAGCGGGGGGGCCCACAGATACGCAGTATTTT. Protein: CASSAKLAGGPTDTQYF.

This chain links TRBV5-6 with TRBJ1-1, with 8 bases identical to TRBD1. Germline loops: CDR1 SGHDT, CDR2 YYEEEE. CDR3 length: 15 residues. Losses at the gene ends were 1 base for V and 2 bases for J; bases not matched to a gene: 4. CDR3: CASSLLGQGNTEAFF. For the CDR3, the DNA is TGTGCCAGCAGCTTGCTCGGACAGGGAAACACTGAAGCTTTCTTT.

This chain links TRBV30 with TRBJ1-1; tentative D call: TRBD1 (6 bases). The V end lost 5 bases, the J end lost 1 base, and 23 bases lay between the germline ends. Looked up from germline, CDR1 is GTSNPN and CDR2 is SVGIG (reference sequence). This CDR3 has 17 amino acids. The CDR3 sequence is CAWVRSGEPRRNTEAFF. DNA of the CDR3: TGTGCCTGGGTGAGATCAGGGGAGCCCCGGAGGAACACTGAAGCTTTCTTT.

V usage is TRBV18 and J usage is TRBJ2-3; D is possibly TRBD1 (7 bases). Trimming stripped 2 bases from V and 1 base from J, with 13 bases between. There are 16 residues in the CDR3. CDR1 and CDR2 (germline): KGHSH, LQKENI. CDR3 sequence (DNA): TGTGCCAGCTCACCATCGGGGGACAGCCGCACAGATACGCAGTATTTT. It specifies CASSPSGDSRTDTQYF.

The gene calls are TRBV7-9 and TRBJ2-1; 12 nucleotides agree with TRBD2. Germline V gene data show CDR1 as SEHNR and CDR2 as FQNEAQ (reference sequence). With V trimmed by 2 bases and J by 10 bases, 3 bases remained unmatched. CDR3 length: 14 residues. The CDR3 DNA follows: TGTGCCAGCAGCTTACAGACTAGCGGGGGCGAGCAGTTCTTC. Protein sequence: CASSLQTSGGEQFF.

The J gene is TRBJ2-3, the V gene TRBV20-1, with a possible D match to TRBD1 (6 bases). V shed 6 bases and J shed 2 bases, with 15 bases lying between them. The CDR3 is 14 amino acids. Per germline, CDR1 DFQATT and CDR2 SNEGSKA (reference sequence). CDR3 in amino acids: CSATHRVNTDTQYF. The DNA of the CDR3 is TGCAGTGCCACGCACAGGGTTAACACAGATACGCAGTATTTT.

V and J are TRBV29-1 and TRBJ2-1; 11 bases fit TRBD1. The CDR3 has 13 residues. V was pared by 4 bases and J by 6 bases, with 2 bases of the junction left unmatched. The germline V gene has CDR1 SQVTM and CDR2 ANQGSEA. CDR3: CSVVGTGGNEQFF. DNA of the CDR3: TGCAGCGTTGTAGGGACAGGGGGCAATGAGCAGTTCTTC.

The chain has TRBV5-6 and TRBJ1-2, with D possibly matching TRBD1 (5 bases). This CDR3 is built from 14 residues. Germline V gives CDR1 SGHDT, CDR2 YYEEEE. The V gene lost 5 bases and the J gene lost 13 bases, with 24 bases spanning the gap. Here the CDR3 DNA reads TGTGCCAGCAGTTACTTGGGACCGATCGGTATTGCCACCTTC. Translation gives CASSYLGPIGIATF.

The rearrangement joins TRBV12-3 or TRBV12-4 to TRBJ1-2, with D unclear. Trimming removed 4 bases from V and 3 bases from J, with 12 bases in between. This CDR3 comprises 14 residues. CDR3 sequence (DNA): TGTGCCAGCAGTTCGGCATCGGGGTACTATGGCTACACCTTC. Protein: CASSSASGYYGYTF.

The rearrangement joins TRBV11-2 to TRBJ2-3; D is unresolved. Trimming pared 2 bases from V and 5 bases from J, leaving 8 bases between. Germline values: CDR1 SGHAT, CDR2 FQNNGV. The CDR3 loop spans 13 amino acids. The chain's CDR3 is CASSLNVEDTQYF. The DNA of the CDR3 is TGTGCCAGCAGCTTAAACGTTGAAGATACGCAGTATTTT.

The CDR3 nucleotides read TGTGCCAGCAGCTCAACTGGCGGGACACCCAATCAGCCCCAGCATTTT. This codes for CASSSTGGTPNQPQHF. The chain recombines TRBV21-1 with TRBJ1-5. TRBV21-1 is labeled a pseudogene. The CDR3 contains 16 residues.

The CDR3 reads CASRDGPGRWGYTF. In DNA form, the CDR3 reads TGTGCCAGCAGAGACGGGCCTGGGAGATGGGGCTACACCTTC. J is TRBJ1-2 and V is TRBV12-3 or TRBV12-4; D gene uncertain. The CDR3 contains 14 residues. Trimming cost V 6 bases and J 8 bases, with 19 bases left between them.

This chain uses TRBV27 with TRBJ2-7; no reliable D call. CDR3 length: 9 amino acids. Per germline, CDR1 MNHEY and CDR2 SMNVEV (reference sequence). The V gene lost 8 bases and the J gene lost 4 bases, with 3 bases spanning the gap. The CDR3 region has the DNA TGTGCCAGCTTATACGAGCAGTACGTC. Translated, it gives CASLYEQYV.

The gene calls are TRBV30 and TRBJ2-5, with D maybe TRBD2 (5 bases). The V end lost 5 bases, the J end lost 6 bases, and 13 bases lay between the germline ends. CDR3 length: 12 residues. CDR1 is GTSNPN and CDR2 is SVGIG in the germline V gene (reference sequence). The CDR3 loop reads CAWHNRGKTQYF. The CDR3 region has the DNA TGTGCCTGGCACAACAGAGGGAAGACCCAGTACTTC.

The chain has TRBV10-3 and TRBJ2-1; D remains unclear. V was clipped by 6 bases and J by 5 bases, with 8 bases between them. From germline, CDR1 is ENHRY and CDR2 SYGVKD. The CDR3 totals 12 residues. The chain's CDR3 is CAISRDNNEQFF. CDR3 sequence (DNA): TGTGCCATCAGCCGCGATAACAATGAGCAGTTCTTC.

The gene calls are TRBV7-7 and TRBJ2-7; TRBD2 is a possible D gene (5 bases). CDR3 length: 13 residues. Germline CDR1 is SSHAT and CDR2 is FNYEAQ (reference sequence). Trimming removed 0 bases at V and 5 bases at J, with 8 bases between. This CDR3 is CASSLALRDEQYF. Here the CDR3 DNA reads TGTGCCAGCAGCTTAGCGCTGAGGGACGAGCAGTACTTC.

This chain connects TRBV6-1 to TRBJ2-7, with D perhaps assigned TRBD1 or TRBD2 (5 bases each). The CDR3 covers 14 residues. The V end lost 8 bases, the J end lost 1 base, and 15 bases lay between the germline ends. Germline V gene lookup returns CDR1 MNHNS and CDR2 SASEGT. The CDR3 nucleotides read TGTGCCAGCGGCCGGGGCTACGGGTCCTACGAGCAGTACGTC. Its protein is CASGRGYGSYEQYV.

Regarding this clonotype: A junction end diverges from the germline sequence, so it may reflect a read error. This CDR3 is CASSYSGQGGNTEAFF. The CDR3 DNA follows: TGTGCCAGCAGTTACTCGGGACAGGGGGGGAACACTGAAGCTTTTTTT. The rearrangement joins TRBV6-6 to TRBJ1-1; TRBD1 agrees at 11 bases. There are 16 residues in the CDR3. The germline V gene encodes CDR1 MNHNY and CDR2 SVGAGI (reference sequence).

The rearrangement joins TRBV20-1 to TRBJ1-4; perhaps TRBD1 as D (6 bases). In germline, CDR1 is DFQATT, CDR2 SNEGSKA (reference sequence). The CDR3 extends over 12 amino acids. With 7 bases removed from V and 8 bases from J, the gap between germline ends came to 14 bases. This chain's CDR3 is CSVEQGGEKLFF. CDR3 nucleotides: TGCAGTGTGGAACAGGGTGGGGAAAAACTGTTTTTT.

This clonotype has a single count. The rearrangement uses TRBV29-1 and TRBJ1-2; TRBD1 matches at 7 bases. The CDR3 loop spans 13 amino acids. The V and J ends lost 6 bases and 2 bases, in that order; junction bases with no gene match: 6. The germline V gene encodes CDR1 SQVTM and CDR2 ANQGSEA. The DNA of the CDR3 is TGCAGCGTAGTGGGGACAGTCAACTATGGCTACACCTTC. Amino acids: CSVVGTVNYGYTF.

This CDR3 reads CASSSRTPGTGELFF. The DNA of the CDR3 is TGTGCCAGCAGCTCGAGGACTCCTGGCACCGGGGAGCTGTTTTTT. The rearrangement links TRBV7-3 to TRBJ2-2, with D perhaps TRBD2 (5 bases). V dropped 4 bases and J dropped 4 bases, with 13 bases sitting between them. This CDR3 region has 15 residues. Germline values: CDR1 SGHTA, CDR2 FQGTGA.

This clonotype came up a few times. The chain links TRBV7-9 to TRBJ1-3; D unresolved. The CDR3 length is 14 residues. The germline V gene has CDR1 SEHNR and CDR2 FQNEAQ (reference sequence). Trimming stripped 1 base from V and 1 base from J, with 5 bases between. CDR3 bases: TGTGCCAGCAGCTTAGACGGGTCTGGAAACACCATATATTTT. Amino acids: CASSLDGSGNTIYF.